This T cell receptor beta chain was identified during a study of control samples from healthy donors and cancer patients. V dropped 5 bases and J dropped 5 bases, with 12 bases sitting between them. CDR1 KGHDR and CDR2 SFDVKD come from the germline V gene. The CDR3 is 14 amino acids. Profiling relied on immunoSEQ multiplex PCR, and the TCRdb table lists in-frame clones only, not all of them. There are about 150,000 clones in the sample; about 93% occur only once, and 2% to 2.5% lies in the top ten. The sequenced material came from blood. J is TRBJ1-5 and V is TRBV24-1; TRBD1 is a possible D gene (5 bases). The source is a man aged 50-60 years in good health. The CDR3 bases are TGTGCCACCAGTGTTGGCAGGGTAGATCAGCCCCAGCATTTT. This gives the protein CATSVGRVDQPQHF.